This is a list of T cell receptor beta chains from one sample in a study of PD-L1 blockade in urothelial cancer. The data were produced by immunoSEQ multiplex PCR, yet TCRdb's version contains in-frame clones alone and is incomplete. The data show approximately 52,000 clones, approximately 72% seen once. Source: PBMCs, taken around atezolizumab (anti-PD-L1) treatment. The source of these receptors is a man in his 70s with urothelial cancer. Both conserved end residues are part of each CDR3. Each record gives: clone size, J gene, V gene, D gene, CDR3 DNA, CDR3 protein. The D gene is left open where the match is weak. Clone size is not always given. Where it is, it says once, few, many or a class for expanded clones.

- | TRBJ1-1 | TRBV18 | - | TGTGCCAGCTCACCATCCGGGGGATCGGCGAACACTGAAGCTTTCTTT | CASSPSGGSANTEAFF
- | TRBJ2-5 | TRBV6-6 | TRBD1 | TGTGCCAGCAGTTACAGGGGGCGGGAGACCCAGTACTTC | CASSYRGRETQYF
- | TRBJ1-6 | TRBV7-2 | - | TGTGCCAGCAGCTTAATGGCCTTTCCAGGGGATTCACCCCTCCACTTT | CASSLMAFPGDSPLHF
once | TRBJ2-7 | TRBV7-2 | TRBD1 | TGTGCCAGCAGCTTAAACGCCCAGGGGGCGAGCCACGAGCAGTACTTC | CASSLNAQGASHEQYF
- | TRBJ1-2 | TRBV9 | - | TGTGCCAGCAGCCCCACGGGGGGCCAACGGGGAGAAAGCTACACCTTC | CASSPTGGQRGESYTF
- | TRBJ2-7 | TRBV18 | - | TGTGCCAGCTCACCAATAGGGACATACGAGCAGTACTTC | CASSPIGTYEQYF
- | TRBJ1-2 | TRBV2 | TRBD1 | TGTGCCAGCAGTAGGACAGGGTTGGGGAACTATGGCTACACCTTC | CASSRTGLGNYGYTF
few | TRBJ2-2 | TRBV13 | - | TGTGCCAGCAGCAGCCCTAGCGCCCAGAACACCGGGGAGCTGTTTTTT | CASSSPSAQNTGELFF
- | TRBJ2-3 | TRBV12-5 | TRBD1 | TGTGCTAGTGGGCCGGGACAGGGGAAAGATACGCAGTATTTT | CASGPGQGKDTQYF
- | TRBJ1-1 | TRBV5-1 | - | TGCGCCAGCAGCTTGGGGGGGGTCGCTGAAGCTTTCTTT | CASSLGGVAEAFF
- | TRBJ2-5 | TRBV7-9 | TRBD1 | TGTGCCAGCAGGCCACAGGGGGCCGGAGAGACCCAGTACTTC | CASRPQGAGETQYF
- | TRBJ2-5 | TRBV30 | - | TGTGCCTGGAGGTCGGGTTTCCTAGCGCTCCAAGAGACCCAGTACTTC | CAWRSGFLALQETQYF
- | TRBJ1-1 | TRBV5-1 | - | TGCGCCAGCAGCTTGGCCTTACAGGGGAACACTGAAGCTTTCTTT | CASSLALQGNTEAFF
- | TRBJ1-1 | TRBV6-5 | - | TGTGCCAGCAGTTACAGGGGGGGCGCGGGTCCCACTGAAGCTTTCTTT | CASSYRGGAGPTEAFF
- | TRBJ1-4 | TRBV4-3 | - | TGCGCCAGCAGCCAAGATAGGCAGGGGGAAAAACTGTTTTTT | CASSQDRQGEKLFF
- | TRBJ2-1 | TRBV11-1 | TRBD2 | TGTGCCAGCAGCTCCGGGACTAGCGGAAACAATGAGCAGTTCTTC | CASSSGTSGNNEQFF
- | TRBJ1-6 | TRBV19 | - | TGTGCCAGTAGCCTCAGGGGAATGGAGAATTCACCCCTCCACTTT | CASSLRGMENSPLHF
- | TRBJ2-7 | TRBV27 | TRBD1 | TGTGCCAGCAGAGGACAGGGCTCCTACGAGCAGTACTTC | CASRGQGSYEQYF
- | TRBJ1-6 | TRBV14 | - | TGTGCCAGCAGCCAGGGAGCGTTCCTCAGCTCACCCCTCCACTTT | CASSQGAFLSSPLHF